This T cell receptor beta chain was found in a study of blood T cell repertoires in COVID-19. Assay: immunoSEQ multiplex PCR; the TCRdb copy retains only in-frame clones and omits some. The sample consists of more than 200,000 clones, around 82% of them appearing once. This clone turned up a few times. The germline CDR1 and CDR2 sequences are SEHNR and FQNEAQ (reference sequence). CDR3 length: 13 residues. Between the trimmed V and J ends, which lost 3 bases and 4 bases, there was a span of 7 bases. The chain carries TRBV7-9 and TRBJ1-3; weak D call: TRBD1 (5 bases). Sequencing used peripheral blood. The clonotype originates from a man in his fifties or sixties with active or convalescent COVID-19. In nucleotides, the CDR3 is TGTGCCAGCAGCTTCGGACAAGGAAACACCATATATTTT. This sequence encodes CASSFGQGNTIYF.